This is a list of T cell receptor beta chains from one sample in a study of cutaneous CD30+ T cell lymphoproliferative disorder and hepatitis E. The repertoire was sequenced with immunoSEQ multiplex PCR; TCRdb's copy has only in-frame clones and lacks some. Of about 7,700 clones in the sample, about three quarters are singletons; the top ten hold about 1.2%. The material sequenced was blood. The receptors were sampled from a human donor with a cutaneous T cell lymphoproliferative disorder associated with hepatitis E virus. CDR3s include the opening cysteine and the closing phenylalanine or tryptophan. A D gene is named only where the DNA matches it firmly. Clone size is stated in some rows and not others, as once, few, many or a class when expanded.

CASSQWALSTEAFF	TGTGCCAGCAGCCAATGGGCCCTGAGCACTGAAGCTTTCTTT	TRBV16	TRBJ1-1	.	few
CASSQDQVGGSYNEQFF	TGCGCCAGCAGCCAAGATCAGGTCGGGGGTTCCTACAATGAGCAGTTCTTC	TRBV4-3	TRBJ2-1	.	.
CASSKGATEAFF	TGTGCCAGTAGTAAGGGGGCTACTGAAGCTTTCTTT	TRBV19	TRBJ1-1	TRBD1	few
CASRGDLTQYF	TGTGCCAGCAGGGGGGACTTAACGCAGTATTTT	TRBV6-6	TRBJ2-3	.	.
CASSPSSGTPYEQYF	TGTGCCAGCAGTCCAAGCTCCGGGACACCTTACGAGCAGTACTTC	TRBV28	TRBJ2-7	.	.
CASSPLSGDEKLFF	TGTGCCAGCTCACCACTGTCGGGCGATGAAAAACTGTTTTTT	TRBV18	TRBJ1-4	.	few
CASRNPGQGPQGTQYF	TGTGCCAGCAGAAACCCGGGACAGGGGCCACAAGGTACCCAGTACTTC	TRBV7-9	TRBJ2-5	TRBD1	.
CASSAPNGGNTEAFF	TGTGCCAGCAGCGCGCCGAATGGGGGGAACACTGAAGCTTTCTTT	TRBV9	TRBJ1-1	.	few
CSVEERDNYGYTF	TGCAGCGTTGAAGAGCGTGATAACTATGGCTACACCTTC	TRBV29-1	TRBJ1-2	.	.
CASSEAGYGNEQFF	TGTGCCAGCAGTGAAGCCGGGTATGGCAATGAGCAGTTCTTC	TRBV6-1	TRBJ2-1	.	.
CASSVGVSGNTIYF	TGTGCCAGCAGCGTTGGGGTTTCTGGAAACACCATATATTTT	TRBV9	TRBJ1-3	.	.
CASQLQGPPSF	TGCGCCAGCCAACTACAGGGACCCCCCTCCTTC	TRBV5-1	TRBJ1-2	.	few
CASRLAVNTEAFF	TGTGCCAGTAGATTGGCGGTGAACACTGAAGCTTTCTTT	TRBV19	TRBJ1-1	.	.
CASSLMATEAFF	TGTGCCAGCAGCCTGATGGCCACTGAAGCTTTCTTT	TRBV7-2	TRBJ1-1	.	.
CASTPFRDSNQPQHF	TGTGCCAGCACCCCCTTCAGAGATAGCAATCAGCCCCAGCATTTT	TRBV6-5	TRBJ1-5	.	.
CASSSGDEQYF	TGTGCCAGCAGCTCGGGGGACGAGCAGTACTTC	TRBV7-2	TRBJ2-7	.	.
CASSPGTATDTQYF	TGCGCCAGCAGCCCGGGGACAGCCACAGATACGCAGTATTTT	TRBV4-1	TRBJ2-3	TRBD1	.
CASSEADGPRVYGYTF	TGTGCCAGCAGTGAAGCGGACGGCCCGAGGGTCTATGGCTACACCTTC	TRBV25-1	TRBJ1-2	.	.
CASSGTGVTEAFF	TGTGCCAGCTCTGGGACAGGTGTAACTGAAGCTTTCTTT	TRBV18	TRBJ1-1	TRBD1	.
CASAVVVFGGTEAFF	TGTGCTAGTGCCGTAGTTGTATTCGGGGGGACTGAAGCTTTCTTT	TRBV12-5	TRBJ1-1	.	few
CASSLQGNNYGYTF	TGTGCCAGCAGCTTACAGGGGAACAACTATGGCTACACCTTC	TRBV13	TRBJ1-2	.	.
CASSARTGAPYEQYF	TGCGCCAGCAGCGCCAGGACAGGGGCTCCCTACGAGCAGTACTTC	TRBV5-1	TRBJ2-7	TRBD1	.
CASSYSGPYLDYEQYF	TGTGCCAGCAGTTACTCCGGCCCTTACCTAGACTACGAGCAGTACTTC	TRBV6-5	TRBJ2-7	.	.
CASSSMWADLQETQYF	TGTGCCAGCAGCTCAATGTGGGCAGACCTCCAAGAGACCCAGTACTTC	TRBV28	TRBJ2-5	.	once
CASSQGTSSPTNEKLFF	TGCGCCAGCAGCCAAGGGACTAGTAGCCCAACCAATGAAAAACTGTTTTTT	TRBV4-1	TRBJ1-4	.	.
CASSPRAGGIRETQYF	TGTGCCAGCAGCCCCCGGGCAGGGGGCATTCGGGAGACCCAGTACTTC	TRBV7-9	TRBJ2-5	TRBD1	.
CASSQPLTGGRTEAFF	TGCGCCAGCAGCCAACCTCTTACAGGGGGCCGAACTGAAGCTTTCTTT	TRBV4-3	TRBJ1-1	TRBD1	.
CSARPTDEQFF	TGCAGTGCCCGCCCGACGGATGAGCAGTTCTTC	TRBV20-1	TRBJ2-1	.	.
CASSPPETPRGTQYF	TGTGCCAGCTCACCACCGGAGACCCCGAGAGGGACCCAGTACTTC	TRBV18	TRBJ2-5	.	.
CASRLTASTSTDTQYF	TGTGCCAGCAGGCTTACGGCTTCGACAAGCACAGATACGCAGTATTTT	TRBV2	TRBJ2-3	.	.
CASSLGDGVYGYTF	TGTGCCAGCAGCTTGGGCGACGGAGTCTATGGCTACACCTTC	TRBV5-5	TRBJ1-2	.	.
CASSHWPLAGISYEQYF	TGTGCCAGCAGCCACTGGCCACTAGCGGGAATATCCTACGAGCAGTACTTC	TRBV7-8	TRBJ2-7	TRBD2	few
CASSLAGQTNTEAFF	TGTGCCAGCAGCTTGGCCGGGCAGACGAACACTGAAGCTTTCTTT	TRBV5-4	TRBJ1-1	.	.
CAWSTGTGREQYF	TGTGCCTGGAGTACCGGGACAGGGCGCGAGCAGTACTTC	TRBV30	TRBJ2-7	TRBD1	.
CATKGNRVMNQPQHF	TGTGCCACCAAAGGTAACAGGGTTATGAATCAGCCCCAGCATTTT	TRBV2	TRBJ1-5	.	.
CASSSSSQETQYF	TGTGCCAGCAGCTCCAGCAGCCAAGAGACCCAGTACTTC	TRBV7-2	TRBJ2-5	.	.
CASSVSGVDQPQHF	TGTGCCAGCAGCGTATCAGGGGTTGATCAGCCCCAGCATTTT	TRBV9	TRBJ1-5	.	.
CAWSVIGEQYF	TGTGCCTGGAGTGTAATAGGCGAGCAGTACTTC	TRBV30	TRBJ2-7	.	.
CASSEQGFSNQPQHF	TGTGCCAGCAGTGAGCAGGGGTTCAGCAATCAGCCCCAGCATTTT	TRBV9	TRBJ1-5	.	.
CASSRLYGYTF	TGTGCCAGTAGCCGTCTCTATGGCTACACCTTC	TRBV19	TRBJ1-2	.	.